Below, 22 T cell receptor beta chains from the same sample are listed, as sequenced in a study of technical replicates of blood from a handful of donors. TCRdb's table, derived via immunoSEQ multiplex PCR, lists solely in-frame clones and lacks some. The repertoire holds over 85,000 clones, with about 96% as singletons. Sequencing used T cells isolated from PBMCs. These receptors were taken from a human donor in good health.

CDR3 nucleotides: TGTGCCTGGAATAGTTTGTTAGGAGCGACTGGCTACACCTTC. Translation gives CAWNSLLGATGYTF. The chain employs TRBV30 and TRBJ1-2, with D hard to call. V lost 4 bases to trimming and J lost 7 bases, with 19 bases between them. The CDR3 has 14 residues. CDR1 GTSNPN and CDR2 SVGIG come from the germline V gene (reference sequence).

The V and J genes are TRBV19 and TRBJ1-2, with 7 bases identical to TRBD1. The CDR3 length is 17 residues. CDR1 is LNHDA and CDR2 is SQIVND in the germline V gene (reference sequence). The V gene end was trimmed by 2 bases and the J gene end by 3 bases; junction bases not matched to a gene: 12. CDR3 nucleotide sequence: TGTGCCAGTAGTATAAGGAGACAGGGATTTTTTGACTATGGCTACACCTTC. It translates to CASSIRRQGFFDYGYTF.

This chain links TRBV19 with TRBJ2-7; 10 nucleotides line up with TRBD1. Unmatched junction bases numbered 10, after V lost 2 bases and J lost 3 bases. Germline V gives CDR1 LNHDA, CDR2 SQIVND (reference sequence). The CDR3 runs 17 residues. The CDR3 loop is CASSIIIGGQGNYEQYF. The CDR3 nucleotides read TGTGCCAGTAGTATAATCATCGGGGGACAGGGGAACTACGAGCAGTACTTC.

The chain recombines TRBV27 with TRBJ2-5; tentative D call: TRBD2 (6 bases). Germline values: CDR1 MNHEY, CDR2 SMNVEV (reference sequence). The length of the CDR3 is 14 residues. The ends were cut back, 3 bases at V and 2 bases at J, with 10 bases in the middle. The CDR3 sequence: CASSLGTQQETQYF. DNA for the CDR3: TGTGCCAGCAGTTTGGGGACTCAACAAGAGACCCAGTACTTC.

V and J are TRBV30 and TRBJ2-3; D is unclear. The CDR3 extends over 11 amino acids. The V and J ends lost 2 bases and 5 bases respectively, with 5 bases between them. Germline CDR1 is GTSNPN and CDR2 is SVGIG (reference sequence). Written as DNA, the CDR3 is TGTGCCTGGAGTATCAAAGATACGCAGTATTTT. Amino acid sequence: CAWSIKDTQYF. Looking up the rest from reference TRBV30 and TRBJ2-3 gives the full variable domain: SQTIHQWPATLVQPVGSPLSLECTVEGTSNPNLYWYRQAAGRGLQLLFYSVGIGQISSEVPQNLSASRPQDRQFILSSKKLLLSDSGFYLCAWSIKDTQYFGPGTRLTVL.

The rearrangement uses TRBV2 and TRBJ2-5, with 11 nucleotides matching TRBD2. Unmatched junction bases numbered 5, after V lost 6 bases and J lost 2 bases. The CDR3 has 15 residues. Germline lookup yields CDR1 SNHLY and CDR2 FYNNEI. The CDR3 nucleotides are TGTGCCAGCAGGGGACGACTAGCGGGACAAGAGACCCAGTACTTC. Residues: CASRGRLAGQETQYF. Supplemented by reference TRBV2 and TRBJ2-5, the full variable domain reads EPEVTQTPSHQVTQMGQEVILRCVPISNHLYFYWYRQILGQKVEFLVSFYNNEISEKSEIFDDQFSVERPDGSNFTLKIRSTKLEDSAMYFCASRGRLAGQETQYFGPGTRLLVL.

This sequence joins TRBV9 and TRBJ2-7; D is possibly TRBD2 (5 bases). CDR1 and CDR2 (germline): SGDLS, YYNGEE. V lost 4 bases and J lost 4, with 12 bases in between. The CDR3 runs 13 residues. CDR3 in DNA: TGTGCCAGCAGCCCCTATGAGGGTTACGAGCAGTACTTC. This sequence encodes CASSPYEGYEQYF.

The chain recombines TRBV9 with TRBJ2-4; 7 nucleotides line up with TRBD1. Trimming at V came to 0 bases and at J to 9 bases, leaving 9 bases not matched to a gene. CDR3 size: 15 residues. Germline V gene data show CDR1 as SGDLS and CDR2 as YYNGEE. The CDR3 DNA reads TGTGCCAGCAGCGTAGCAGGGACAGAGGGTCCCATTCAGTACTTC. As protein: CASSVAGTEGPIQYF.

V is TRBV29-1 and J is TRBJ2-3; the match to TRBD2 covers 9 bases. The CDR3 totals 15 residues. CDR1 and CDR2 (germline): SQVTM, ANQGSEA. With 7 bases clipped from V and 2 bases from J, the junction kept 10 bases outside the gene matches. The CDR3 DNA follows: TGCAGCGCCCGGGGTCTAGCGGGAATCACAGATACGCAGTATTTT. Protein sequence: CSARGLAGITDTQYF.

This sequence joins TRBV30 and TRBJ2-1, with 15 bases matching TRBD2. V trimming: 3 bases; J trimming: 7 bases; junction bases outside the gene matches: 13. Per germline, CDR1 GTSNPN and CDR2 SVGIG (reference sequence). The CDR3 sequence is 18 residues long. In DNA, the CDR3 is TGTGCCTGGAGCGGTTGGACTAGCGGGAGGGCCGTTGAAAATGAGCAGTTCTTC. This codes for CAWSGWTSGRAVENEQFF.

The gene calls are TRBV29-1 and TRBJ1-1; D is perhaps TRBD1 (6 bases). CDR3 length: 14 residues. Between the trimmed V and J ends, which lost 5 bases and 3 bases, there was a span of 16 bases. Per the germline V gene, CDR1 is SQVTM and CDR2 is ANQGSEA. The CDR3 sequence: CSVRDTRWDTEAFF. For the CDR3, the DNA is TGCAGCGTTCGGGACACTAGATGGGACACTGAAGCTTTCTTT.

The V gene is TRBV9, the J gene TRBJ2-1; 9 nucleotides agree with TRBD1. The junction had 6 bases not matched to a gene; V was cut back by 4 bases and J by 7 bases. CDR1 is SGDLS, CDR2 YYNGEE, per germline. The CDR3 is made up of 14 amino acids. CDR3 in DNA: TGTGCCAGCAGCTCAACGGGACAGGGAAATGAGCAGTTCTTC. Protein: CASSSTGQGNEQFF.

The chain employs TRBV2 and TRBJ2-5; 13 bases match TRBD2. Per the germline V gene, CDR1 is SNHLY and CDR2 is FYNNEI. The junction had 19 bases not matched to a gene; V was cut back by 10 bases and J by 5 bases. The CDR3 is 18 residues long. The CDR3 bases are TGTGCCATCACCCCGGGACCGGGACTAGCGGGATTGGAGGAGACCCAGTACTTC. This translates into CAITPGPGLAGLEETQYF.

The CDR3: CASRKGGTDTQYF. In nucleotides, the CDR3 is TGTGCCAGCAGGAAGGGAGGCACAGATACGCAGTATTTT. The chain employs TRBV19 and TRBJ2-3, with a weak D call TRBD2 (5 bases). CDR3 length: 13 residues. Germline V gene data show CDR1 as LNHDA and CDR2 as SQIVND (reference sequence). V gave up 9 bases and J gave up 1 base, with 11 bases separating them.

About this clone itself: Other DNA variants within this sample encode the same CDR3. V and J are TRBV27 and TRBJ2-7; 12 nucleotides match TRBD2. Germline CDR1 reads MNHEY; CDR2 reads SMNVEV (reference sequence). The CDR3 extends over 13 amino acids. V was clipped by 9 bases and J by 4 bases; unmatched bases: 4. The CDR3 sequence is CASSLAGGYEQYF. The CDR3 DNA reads TGTGCCAGTTCACTAGCGGGAGGTTACGAGCAGTACTTC.

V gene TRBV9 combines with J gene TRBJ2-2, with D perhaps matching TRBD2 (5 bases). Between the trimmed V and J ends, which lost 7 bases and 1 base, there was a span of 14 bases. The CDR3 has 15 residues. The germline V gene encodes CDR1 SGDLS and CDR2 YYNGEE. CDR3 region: CASGKPAENTGELFF. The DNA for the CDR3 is TGTGCCAGCGGAAAACCAGCGGAGAACACCGGGGAGCTGTTTTTT.

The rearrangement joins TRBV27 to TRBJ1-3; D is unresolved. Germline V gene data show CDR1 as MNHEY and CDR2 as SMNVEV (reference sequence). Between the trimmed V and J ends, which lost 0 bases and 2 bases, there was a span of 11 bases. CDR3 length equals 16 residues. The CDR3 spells CASSLSIYQAGNTIYF. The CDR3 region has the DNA TGTGCCAGCAGTTTATCGATATATCAGGCTGGAAACACCATATATTTT.

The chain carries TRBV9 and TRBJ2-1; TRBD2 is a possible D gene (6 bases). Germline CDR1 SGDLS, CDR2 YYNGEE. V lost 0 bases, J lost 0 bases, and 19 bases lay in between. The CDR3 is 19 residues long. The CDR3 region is CASSVVPGEWGSSYNEQFF. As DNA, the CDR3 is TGTGCCAGCAGCGTAGTCCCGGGAGAATGGGGGAGCTCCTACAATGAGCAGTTCTTC.

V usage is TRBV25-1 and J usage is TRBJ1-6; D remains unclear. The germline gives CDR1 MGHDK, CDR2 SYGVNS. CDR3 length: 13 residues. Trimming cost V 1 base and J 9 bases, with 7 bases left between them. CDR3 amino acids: CASSELESSPLHF. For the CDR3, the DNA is TGTGCCAGCAGTGAATTGGAGAGTTCACCCCTCCACTTT.

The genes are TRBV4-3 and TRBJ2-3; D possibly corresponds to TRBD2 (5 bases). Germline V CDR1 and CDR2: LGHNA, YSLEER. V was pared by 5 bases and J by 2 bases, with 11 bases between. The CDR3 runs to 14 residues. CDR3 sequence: CASSSGLITDTQYF. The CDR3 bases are TGCGCCAGCAGCTCTGGACTTATCACAGATACGCAGTATTTT.

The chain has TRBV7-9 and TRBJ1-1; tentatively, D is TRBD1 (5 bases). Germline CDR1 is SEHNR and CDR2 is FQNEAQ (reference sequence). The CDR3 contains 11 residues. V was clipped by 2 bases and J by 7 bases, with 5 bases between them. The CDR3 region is CASSLQGEAFF. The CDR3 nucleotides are TGTGCCAGCAGCTTACAGGGTGAAGCTTTCTTT.

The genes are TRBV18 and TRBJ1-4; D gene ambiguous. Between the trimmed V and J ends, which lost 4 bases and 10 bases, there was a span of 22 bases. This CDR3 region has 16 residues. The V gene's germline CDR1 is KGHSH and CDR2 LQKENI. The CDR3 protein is CASSLESGDLVGKLFF. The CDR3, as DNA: TGTGCCAGCTCACTGGAATCCGGAGACCTCGTAGGAAAACTGTTTTTT. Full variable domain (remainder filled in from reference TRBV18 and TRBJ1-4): NAGVMQNPRHLVRRRGQEARLRCSPMKGHSHVYWYRQLPEEGLKFMVYLQKENIIDESGMPKERFSAEFPKEGPSILRIQQVVRGDSAAYFCASSLESGDLVGKLFFGSGTQLSVL.